This T cell receptor (beta chain) was documented in a study of PD-1 blockade in classical Hodgkin lymphoma. Notes on the study in general: Later analyses included only patients treated at least 1 year post-ASCT. Whatever underlies the repertoire differences (possibly disease activity or prior therapy) remains undefined.

There was relapse after autologous stem cell transplantation in every patient, and there was variation in brentuximab vedotin exposure. About this clone itself: What it binds is not known.

From germline, CDR1 is MNHEY and CDR2 SVGAGI. CDR3 length: 15 residues. The V and J ends lost 0 bases and 2 bases, in that order; junction bases with no gene match: 1. Clones were read by immunoSEQ multiplex PCR, and TCRdb kept only the in-frame ones, dropping some. Of some 84,000 clones listed, approximately 88% are singletons. The sequencing here drew on peripheral blood mononuclear cells (PBMCs), taken at baseline. This receptor was identified in a human donor with classical Hodgkin lymphoma. The chain combines TRBV6-5 with TRBJ2-7, with TRBD2 matching over 10 bases. The CDR3 sequence: CASSYSTSGAYEQYF. CDR3 bases: TGTGCCAGCAGTTACTCAACTAGCGGGGCCTACGAGCAGTACTTC.